This passage covers 19 T cell receptor beta chains from one sample sequenced in a study of metastatic and nonmetastatic thyroid tumors. Thyroid surgery was preceded by no treatment in any patient. With MiXCR, TCRdb reprocessed the PCR reads. The top ten hold roughly 5.1% of the sample, which has around 26,000 clones, 19% seen once. The sample taken for sequencing was blood. Every receptor here comes from a male donor with papillary thyroid cancer or a benign thyroid nodule (not recorded which). Some clones in this sample may be carry-over from other donors' samples.

This clone was seen repeatedly, ten times or more. The chain links TRBV3-1 to TRBJ2-1; D gene ambiguous. This CDR3 spans 14 amino acids. Trimming took 3 bases from V and 0 from J, leaving 6 bases between them. Germline CDR1 is LGHDT and CDR2 is YNNKEL (reference sequence). The CDR3 nucleotides are TGTGCCAGCAGCCATTTTGGCTCCTACAATGAGCAGTTCTTC. It specifies CASSHFGSYNEQFF.

This chain joins TRBV5-1 and TRBJ2-7; 9 positions agree with TRBD2. The CDR3 contains 14 residues. The V segment lost 2 bases and the J segment 6 bases; nucleotides outside the gene matches: 6. Germline values: CDR1 SGHRS, CDR2 YFSETQ. CDR3 residues: CASSFEPSGIEQYF. The CDR3, as DNA: TGCGCCAGCAGCTTTGAGCCTAGCGGGATCGAGCAGTACTTC.

This clone was counted at least ten times. The chain recombines TRBV20-1 with TRBJ2-2; D not resolved. The CDR3 sequence is 16 residues long. V was shortened by 3 bases and J by 1 base, with 15 bases between the two germline ends. Per the germline V gene, CDR1 is DFQATT and CDR2 is SNEGSKA (reference sequence). CDR3 in DNA: TGCAGTGCTAGCCATCCCCAAAAAGGGAACACCGGGGAGCTGTTTTTT. This encodes CSASHPQKGNTGELFF.

This clone was picked up many times. CDR3 in DNA: TGTGCCAGCAGCGTAGGGCTAGCGGAGGACACCGGGGAGCTGTTTTTT. Amino acids: CASSVGLAEDTGELFF. The chain is built from TRBV9 and TRBJ2-2, with TRBD2 identical over 7 bases. The CDR3 length is 16 residues. Losses at the gene ends were 0 bases for V and 3 bases for J; bases not matched to a gene: 5. CDR1 is SGDLS and CDR2 is YYNGEE in the germline V gene.

In its sample, this clone was seen a few times. Mismatch with germline at one junction end may stem from a read error. The rearrangement uses TRBV6-1 and TRBJ1-2; D not resolved. CDR3 length: 14 amino acids. Germline CDR1 reads MNHNS; CDR2 reads SASEGT. The CDR3 DNA reads as TGTGCTAGCATTCCGGCGAAGGCTAACCATGGCTACACCTTC. It translates to CASIPAKANHGYTF.

The sample holds a few counts of this clone. This chain links TRBV19 with TRBJ1-5; D perhaps matches TRBD1 (5 bases). There are 13 residues in the CDR3. Trimming stripped 11 bases from V and 5 bases from J, with 16 bases between. CDR1 and CDR2 (germline): LNHDA, SQIVND (reference sequence). CDR3 sequence (DNA): TGTGCCTCAAAAGGGCAGGGCTATCAGCCCCAGCATTTT. The encoded protein is CASKGQGYQPQHF.

This clone was observed a few times. This chain joins TRBV15 and TRBJ1-5, with D maybe TRBD1 (6 bases). Trimming took off 2 bases at V and 0 bases at J, with 14 bases between the two ends. Germline-derived CDR1 and CDR2 are LNHNV and YYDKDF (reference sequence). The CDR3 is 17 amino acids. The CDR3 region has the DNA TGTGCCACCAGCAGACCTCCGAGGGGGTCTAGCAATCAGCCCCAGCATTTT. This translates into CATSRPPRGSSNQPQHF. Combining the CDR3 with reference TRBV15 and TRBJ1-5 gives the whole variable domain DAMVIQNPRYQVTQFGKPVTLSCSQTLNHNVMYWYQQKSSQAPKLLFHYYDKDFNNEADTPDNFQSRRPNTSFCFLDIRSPGLGDTAMYLCATSRPPRGSSNQPQHFGDGTRLSIL.

This clone counts as medium-sized (0.01 to 0.1%). This CDR3 reads CASSSRTDTQYF. In DNA form, the CDR3 reads TGTGCCAGCAGTTCCCGCACAGATACGCAGTATTTT. This chain joins TRBV6-1 and TRBJ2-3; D is uncertain. Trimming stripped 5 bases from V and 1 base from J, with 4 bases between. The CDR3 is 12 residues long. Per the germline V gene, CDR1 is MNHNS and CDR2 is SASEGT.

This clone was picked up a small number of times. This chain connects TRBV27 to TRBJ2-7; D ambiguous. V was trimmed by 3 bases and J by 0 bases, leaving 12 bases between them. The CDR3 loop spans 15 amino acids. Germline CDR1 MNHEY, CDR2 SMNVEV (reference sequence). The CDR3 sequence is CASSFAVTASYEQYF. Written as DNA, the CDR3 is TGTGCCAGCAGTTTCGCAGTCACCGCCTCCTACGAGCAGTACTTC.

At least ten counts were recorded for this clone. The J gene is TRBJ2-1, the V gene TRBV27; 11 nucleotides line up with TRBD2. The CDR3 loop spans 13 amino acids. V was pared by 2 bases and J by 12 bases, with 3 bases of the junction left unmatched. The germline V gene encodes CDR1 MNHEY and CDR2 SMNVEV (reference sequence). This CDR3 is CASSLTSGSGQFF. CDR3 nucleotides: TGTGCCAGCAGTTTAACTAGCGGGAGCGGGCAGTTCTTC.

The chain uses TRBV19 and TRBJ1-1; D is perhaps TRBD1 (5 bases). This CDR3 region has 14 residues. The V and J ends lost 6 bases and 1 base respectively, with 12 bases between them. The germline CDR1 and CDR2 sequences are LNHDA and SQIVND (reference sequence). The CDR3 loop reads CASRTRGENTEAFF. DNA for the CDR3: TGTGCCAGTAGAACGCGGGGGGAGAACACTGAAGCTTTCTTT.

This clone was seen at least ten times. A much larger clone is a single base away; this may be a read error. The identical CDR3 is also encoded by other nucleotide sequences in the sample. The chain couples TRBV2 to TRBJ1-2; D gene uncertain. The CDR3 contains 11 residues. V dropped 9 bases and J dropped 8 bases, with 13 bases sitting between them. Per the germline V gene, CDR1 is SNHLY and CDR2 is FYNNEI. For the CDR3, the DNA is TGTGCCAGTACCCCGGTATCCGGCTACACCTTC. Amino acid sequence: CASTPVSGYTF.

This clone has a count of ten or more. This chain links TRBV2 with TRBJ2-6; TRBD1 matches at 9 bases. Unmatched junction bases numbered 10, after V lost 4 bases and J lost 12 bases. CDR1 is SNHLY and CDR2 is FYNNEI in the germline V gene. The CDR3 totals 15 residues. The CDR3 DNA is TGTGCCAGCAGTGCAGGGACAGGGCGCGTTCCCGTCCTGACTTTC. As protein: CASSAGTGRVPVLTF. Variable domain in full (rest from reference TRBV2 and TRBJ2-6): EPEVTQTPSHQVTQMGQEVILRCVPISNHLYFYWYRQILGQKVEFLVSFYNNEISEKSEIFDDQFSVERPDGSNFTLKIRSTKLEDSAMYFCASSAGTGRVPVLTFGAGSRLTVL.

The CDR3 here is CASSFTGANYEQYF. The DNA for the CDR3 is TGTGCCAGCAGTTTCACAGGAGCCAACTACGAGCAGTACTTC. The V call is TRBV27, the J call TRBJ2-7; perhaps TRBD1 as D (5 bases). Germline-derived CDR1 and CDR2 are MNHEY and SMNVEV (reference sequence). This CDR3 comprises 14 residues. Trimming stripped 3 bases from V and 3 bases from J, with 12 bases between.

This clone was counted at least ten times. The V and J genes are TRBV7-9 and TRBJ2-7; possible D gene TRBD2, 6 bases. This CDR3 contains 14 residues. CDR1 and CDR2 (germline): SEHNR, FQNEAQ (reference sequence). Between the trimmed V and J ends, which lost 5 bases and 0 bases, there was a span of 11 bases. As DNA, the CDR3 is TGTGCCAGCAGCGCGGGGTTAAGCTCCTACGAGCAGTACTTC. Amino acids: CASSAGLSSYEQYF.

At least ten counts were recorded for this clone. The chain links TRBV20-1 to TRBJ2-2; 7 bases are shared with TRBD1. Germline loops: CDR1 DFQATT, CDR2 SNEGSKA (reference sequence). The CDR3 spans 16 residues. The V segment lost 0 bases and the J segment 3 bases; nucleotides outside the gene matches: 7. The CDR3 DNA reads TGCAGTGCTAGAGATATGGACAGGAAGGACACCGGGGAGCTGTTTTTT. It encodes CSARDMDRKDTGELFF.

The CDR3 loop reads CAWSRTMGETQYF. In nucleotides, the CDR3 is TGTGCCTGGAGTAGGACTATGGGCGAGACCCAGTACTTC. The chain links TRBV30 to TRBJ2-5, with D perhaps matching TRBD2 (6 bases). The CDR3 totals 13 residues. The V gene lost 2 bases and the J gene lost 5 bases, with 12 bases spanning the gap. Germline CDR1 is GTSNPN and CDR2 is SVGIG (reference sequence).

This clone was recorded many times. This chain joins TRBV30 and TRBJ1-1; D not certain. Germline V gene lookup returns CDR1 GTSNPN and CDR2 SVGIG (reference sequence). Trimming stripped 3 bases from V and 3 bases from J, with 8 bases between. This CDR3 region has 12 residues. The DNA for the CDR3 is TGTGCCTGGAGGGGCCAGTACACTGAAGCTTTCTTT. It codes for CAWRGQYTEAFF.

This clone is labeled medium-sized. The rearrangement joins TRBV12-3 or TRBV12-4 to TRBJ2-2; D ambiguous. This CDR3 comprises 12 residues. V shed 3 bases and J shed 6 bases, with 5 bases lying between them. This CDR3 is CASSLSAGELFF. Here the CDR3 DNA reads TGTGCCAGCAGTTTGTCGGCCGGGGAGCTGTTTTTT.